Below are 10 T cell receptor beta chains sequenced from a single sample in a study of cytomegalovirus exposure and HLA in healthy donors. The PCR used 60 Vbeta and 13 Jbeta primers. Assay used: immunoSEQ multiplex PCR; TCRdb lists only in-frame clones, some missing. The sample has 160,000 or so clones, approximately 80% seen once. The source material was PBMCs. The source is a young man in good health and CMV-seropositive.

The genes are TRBV19 and TRBJ2-5, with 9 bases matching TRBD1. Losses at the gene ends were 7 bases for V and 4 bases for J; bases not matched to a gene: 10. This CDR3 contains 15 residues. Germline lookup yields CDR1 LNHDA and CDR2 SQIVND (reference sequence). The CDR3 here is CASTIDGQGRETQYF. As DNA, the CDR3 is TGTGCCAGTACCATAGACGGACAGGGGAGAGAGACCCAGTACTTC.

The rearrangement links TRBV6-1 to TRBJ2-3; D perhaps matches TRBD1 (5 bases). V was pared by 3 bases and J by 5 bases, with 21 bases between. Germline V gives CDR1 MNHNS, CDR2 SASEGT. CDR3 length: 17 residues. CDR3 sequence: CASSDYPEKGIGDTQYF. For the CDR3, the DNA is TGTGCCAGCAGTGATTACCCCGAGAAGGGGATCGGAGATACGCAGTATTTT.

The gene calls are TRBV29-1 and TRBJ2-7, with 7 nucleotides matching TRBD1. J gave up 1 base and V 6 bases, and 9 bases lay outside the gene matches. Germline values: CDR1 SQVTM, CDR2 ANQGSEA. The CDR3 totals 14 residues. The CDR3 nucleotides are TGCAGCGTGGATACACAGGGGCCGTCCTACGAGCAGTACTTC. This encodes CSVDTQGPSYEQYF.

The chain recombines TRBV5-1 with TRBJ2-7; weak D call: TRBD1 (6 bases). The V gene lost 4 bases and the J gene lost 1 base, with 12 bases spanning the gap. CDR1 and CDR2 (germline): SGHRS, YFSETQ. The CDR3 spans 14 residues. The CDR3: CASSERQGSYEQYF. The CDR3 region has the DNA TGCGCCAGCAGCGAGAGGCAGGGGTCCTACGAGCAGTACTTC.

The chain has TRBV28 and TRBJ1-1; D is uncertain. The CDR3 has 12 residues. The V gene's germline CDR1 is MDHEN and CDR2 SYDVKM. The V end was cut by 5 bases, the J end by 3 bases, with 7 bases between. The CDR3 spells CASSVSHTEAFF. Here the CDR3 DNA reads TGTGCCAGCAGTGTAAGCCACACTGAAGCTTTCTTT.

The CDR3 DNA sequence: TGTGCCAGCAGCTTAGAGACTTATCTGTTTTTT. Protein sequence: CASSLETYLFF. J is TRBJ1-4 and V is TRBV7-9; D ambiguous. CDR3 length: 11 amino acids. CDR1 SEHNR and CDR2 FQNEAQ come from the germline V gene (reference sequence). The V end lost 1 base, the J end lost 14 bases, and 8 bases lay between the germline ends.

The table lists this clone with a count of one. This chain uses TRBV5-6 with TRBJ2-2; 14 nucleotides align to TRBD2. J gave up 4 bases and V 3 bases, and 2 bases lay outside the gene matches. CDR1 and CDR2 (germline): SGHDT, YYEEEE. The CDR3 is made up of 16 amino acids. The CDR3 spells CASSWGLAGVTGELFF. CDR3 DNA: TGTGCCAGCAGCTGGGGACTAGCGGGGGTCACCGGGGAGCTGTTTTTT. Using reference TRBV5-6 and TRBJ2-2 for the parts outside the CDR3, the full variable domain is DAGVTQSPTHLIKTRGQQVTLRCSPKSGHDTVSWYQQALGQGPQFIFQYYEEEERQRGNFPDRFSGHQFPNYSSELNVNALLLGDSALYLCASSWGLAGVTGELFFGEGSRLTVL.

The CDR3 loop reads CASSPGQGGDGYTF. In DNA, the CDR3 is TGTGCCAGTAGCCCGGGACAGGGGGGCGATGGCTACACCTTC. The V gene is TRBV19, the J gene TRBJ1-2; 11 nucleotides align to TRBD1. The CDR3 has 14 residues. Germline CDR1 and CDR2: LNHDA and SQIVND (reference sequence). The junction had 6 bases not matched to a gene; V was cut back by 6 bases and J by 6 bases. The whole variable domain, filled in from reference TRBV19 and TRBJ1-2, reads DGGITQSPKYLFRKEGQNVTLSCEQNLNHDAMYWYRQDPGQGLRLIYYSQIVNDFQKGDIAEGYSVSREKKESFPLTVTSAQKNPTAFYLCASSPGQGGDGYTFGSGTRLTVV.

The rearrangement links TRBV2 to TRBJ2-3, with D maybe TRBD1 (5 bases). The ends were cut back, 7 bases at V and 4 bases at J, with 9 bases in the middle. Germline CDR1 SNHLY, CDR2 FYNNEI. The CDR3 consists of 12 residues. This CDR3 reads CASTQGPDTQYF. DNA for the CDR3: TGTGCCAGCACCCAGGGCCCAGATACGCAGTATTTT.

The rearrangement joins TRBV10-3 to TRBJ2-5, with D possibly TRBD2 on 6 matching bases. The germline gives CDR1 ENHRY, CDR2 SYGVKD. Trimming removed 5 bases from V and 2 bases from J, with 12 bases in between. This CDR3 spans 14 amino acids. Here the CDR3 reads CAISHVGGQETQYF. The CDR3 coding sequence is TGTGCCATCAGTCACGTGGGAGGACAAGAGACCCAGTACTTC.